One and the same sample provided the 15 T cell receptor beta chains below, sequenced in a study of blood T cell repertoires in COVID-19. Assay: immunoSEQ multiplex PCR; the TCRdb copy retains only in-frame clones and omits some. Of approximately 68,000 clones in the sample, approximately 86% were seen once. The sequencing sample was made of peripheral blood. The receptors come from a woman aged 60-75 years with acute or convalescent COVID-19.

This chain connects TRBV13 to TRBJ1-2, with D hard to call. V dropped 5 bases and J dropped 0 bases, with 7 bases sitting between them. CDR3 length: 13 amino acids. Germline V gene lookup returns CDR1 PRHDT and CDR2 FYEKMQ (reference sequence). The DNA for the CDR3 is TGTGCCAGCAGCAGCGGTACTAACTATGGCTACACCTTC. Residues: CASSSGTNYGYTF.

V gene TRBV19 combines with J gene TRBJ2-7; no clear D gene. The CDR3 contains 14 residues. Per the germline V gene, CDR1 is LNHDA and CDR2 is SQIVND (reference sequence). With 3 bases removed from V and 0 bases from J, the gap between germline ends came to 9 bases. CDR3 region: CASSITATSYEQYF. The CDR3 bases are TGTGCCAGTAGTATTACAGCTACCTCCTACGAGCAGTACTTC.

In this sample, this clone turned up once. This sequence joins TRBV27 and TRBJ2-7, with 10 bases aligning to TRBD1. From germline, CDR1 is MNHEY and CDR2 SMNVEV (reference sequence). Trimming removed 2 bases from V and 6 bases from J; junction bases left unmatched: 10. This CDR3 has 16 amino acids. CDR3 DNA: TGTGCCAGCAGTTTAGTAACCGGGACAGGGGAGATCGAGCAGTACTTC. Protein sequence: CASSLVTGTGEIEQYF.

The chain joins TRBV5-1 to TRBJ2-5, with a possible D match to TRBD2 (6 bases). CDR3 length: 15 residues. Looked up from germline, CDR1 is SGHRS and CDR2 is YFSETQ. Trimming shortened V by 0 bases and J by 3 bases, and 12 bases separated the two germline ends. The CDR3 region is CASSLALGGKETQYF. CDR3 bases: TGCGCCAGCAGCTTGGCCCTAGGAGGGAAAGAGACCCAGTACTTC.

This chain connects TRBV4-1 to TRBJ1-5; 9 bases align to TRBD1. This CDR3 is built from 18 residues. V dropped 0 bases and J dropped 1; count of bases not matched to a gene: 7. Germline V gene data show CDR1 as MGHRA and CDR2 as YSYEKL. CDR3 coding DNA: TGCGCCAGCAGCCAAGACCCTACAGGGGGCGGGAGCAATCAGCCCCAGCATTTT. Translation: CASSQDPTGGGSNQPQHF.

This chain links TRBV13 with TRBJ2-3; D remains ambiguous. The V gene lost 5 bases and the J gene lost 0 bases, with 15 bases spanning the gap. The CDR3 covers 16 residues. Per germline, CDR1 PRHDT and CDR2 FYEKMQ (reference sequence). In DNA form, the CDR3 reads TGTGCCAGCAGCCGAAACAGAGATTATAGCACAGATACGCAGTATTTT. Its translation: CASSRNRDYSTDTQYF.

The genes are TRBV6-2 or TRBV6-3 and TRBJ2-7; the match to TRBD1 covers 7 bases. CDR1 and CDR2 (germline): MNHEY, SVGEGT. The CDR3 contains 16 residues. With V trimmed by 0 bases and J by 5 bases, 10 bases remained unmatched. In DNA, the CDR3 is TGTGCCAGCAGTTACTCGGACCGCGACAGGGTAGACGAGCAGTACTTC. Translating it yields CASSYSDRDRVDEQYF.

This clone was recorded once. The rearrangement uses TRBV3-1 (or the pseudogene TRBV3-2) and TRBJ2-1; 8 bases map to TRBD1. Germline CDR1 is LGHDT and CDR2 is YNNKEL (reference sequence). The CDR3 covers 11 residues. Trimming removed 4 bases from V and 12 bases from J; junction bases left unmatched: 2. The CDR3 is CASSPGGRQFF. The CDR3 DNA sequence: TGTGCCAGCAGCCCAGGGGGCAGGCAGTTCTTC.

This chain joins TRBV5-4 and TRBJ1-1, with a possible D match to TRBD1 (6 bases). This CDR3 is 17 amino acids long. V was shortened by 0 bases and J by 1 base, with 16 bases between the two germline ends. Germline CDR1 reads SGHNT; CDR2 reads YYREEE (reference sequence). The DNA of the CDR3 is TGTGCCAGCAGCTTGGAGCTTGCAGGGGCGGGGAACACTGAAGCTTTCTTT. It yields the protein CASSLELAGAGNTEAFF.

J is TRBJ1-2 and V is TRBV4-1, with no clear D. Germline V gene lookup returns CDR1 MGHRA and CDR2 YSYEKL. V shed 1 base and J shed 5 bases, with 11 bases lying between them. This CDR3 region has 14 residues. The DNA of the CDR3 is TGCGCCAGCAGCCAAGTATTAGTCCATTATGGCTACACCTTC. This translates into CASSQVLVHYGYTF.

This chain joins TRBV30 and TRBJ2-3; D unresolved. This CDR3 spans 14 amino acids. Germline lookup yields CDR1 GTSNPN and CDR2 SVGIG (reference sequence). V lost 3 bases, J lost 2 bases, and 12 bases lay in between. The CDR3 bases are TGTGCCTGGAGCGCAAGAAGAGACACAGATACGCAGTATTTT. As protein: CAWSARRDTDTQYF.

This chain connects TRBV7-6 to TRBJ1-2; D not certain. The CDR3 consists of 16 residues. The ends were cut back, 8 bases at V and 0 bases at J, with 19 bases in the middle. The germline V gene encodes CDR1 SGHVS and CDR2 FNYEAQ. The CDR3 loop reads CASHRPGARANYGYTF. The CDR3 DNA follows: TGTGCCAGCCATAGGCCCGGCGCTAGAGCTAACTATGGCTACACCTTC.

The table lists this clone with a few counts. This chain uses TRBV6-6 with TRBJ2-7, with 8 nucleotides matching TRBD1. The CDR3 spans 14 residues. J lost 5 bases, V lost 5 bases, and 8 bases had no gene match. Germline V gives CDR1 MNHNY, CDR2 SVGAGI (reference sequence). The chain's CDR3 is CASSPGQGVHEQYF. In DNA, the CDR3 is TGTGCCAGCAGTCCCGGACAGGGTGTCCACGAGCAGTACTTC.

The chain couples TRBV11-2 to TRBJ2-5, with D possibly matching TRBD1 (5 bases). The V and J ends lost 4 bases and 6 bases respectively, with 18 bases between them. CDR1 is SGHAT and CDR2 is FQNNGV in the germline V gene. CDR3 size: 15 residues. The CDR3: CASSSTRQGRQTQYF. CDR3 DNA sequence: TGTGCCAGCAGCTCGACCCGCCAGGGAAGGCAGACCCAGTACTTC. Variable domain in full (rest from reference TRBV11-2 and TRBJ2-5): EAGVAQSPRYKIIEKRQSVAFWCNPISGHATLYWYQQILGQGPKLLIQFQNNGVVDDSQLPKDRFSAERLKGVDSTLKIQPAKLEDSAVYLCASSSTRQGRQTQYFGPGTRLLVL.

Here the CDR3 reads CASSPRGGHEKLFF. The CDR3 nucleotides read TGTGCCAGCAGCCCGAGGGGAGGGCATGAAAAACTGTTTTTT. The chain links TRBV3-1 (or the pseudogene TRBV3-2) to TRBJ1-4, with D possibly being TRBD1 (5 bases). The germline V gene has CDR1 LGHDT and CDR2 YNNKEL (reference sequence). This CDR3 contains 14 residues. V gave up 4 bases and J gave up 6 bases, with 12 bases separating them.